The T cell receptor (beta chain) under discussion was sequenced for a study of blood T cell repertoires in COVID-19. Study as a whole: The origin of the acute and convalescent COVID-19 samples was the United States, Italy and Spain.

Germline values: CDR1 SQVTM, CDR2 ANQGSEA. The CDR3 totals 14 residues. The V and J ends lost 5 bases and 2 bases, in that order; junction bases with no gene match: 4. Per the study methods: Nucleated cell number was recorded as an estimate derived from reference gene primer amplification. Profiling relied on immunoSEQ multiplex PCR, and the TCRdb table lists in-frame clones only, not all of them. Clonal size and the V and J genes are those of that table, whereas D and trimming came from the DNA. The sample lists about 80,000 clones; approximately 85% were seen once. Seattle enrolled patients during active infection and tracked them longitudinally.

Sample: peripheral blood. The chain joins TRBV29-1 to TRBJ2-2; 8 bases line up with TRBD2. The clonotype originates from a man aged 45-65 years with COVID-19, enrolled during active disease. CDR3 residues: CSVNSGDNTGELFF. In nucleotides, the CDR3 is TGCAGCGTTAATAGCGGGGATAACACCGGGGAGCTGTTTTTT.